This T cell receptor beta chain was sequenced during a study of blood T cell repertoires in COVID-19. Sequencing used immunoSEQ multiplex PCR; TCRdb keeps in-frame clones, though not all of them. The table has about 230,000 clones, over 75% seen once. The V and J ends lost 3 bases and 6 bases respectively, with 15 bases between them. There are 15 residues in the CDR3. This clonotype was sampled from a man aged 50 or older with COVID-19, enrolled during active disease. Input material: peripheral blood. The V gene is TRBV23-1, the J gene TRBJ2-1, with D tentatively TRBD1 (5 bases). TRBV23-1 is given ORF status, its function remaining uncertain. For the CDR3, the DNA is TGCGCCAGCAGTCATAAGACAGAATTCCTCAATGAGCAGTTCTTC. It is translated as CASSHKTEFLNEQFF.